The entry below describes one TCR beta chain. The data were taken from a study of blood T cell repertoires in COVID-19. About the study: Acute and convalescent COVID-19 samples came from the United States, Italy and Spain. Nucleic acid was either cDNA or gDNA, and it came from T cells, B-cell-depleted T cells, or PBMCs.

CDR3 length equals 18 residues. V gave up 1 base and J gave up 4 bases; unmatched junction bases: 11. Looked up from germline, CDR1 is SGHDT and CDR2 is YYEEEE. Authors' methods: Researchers report that nucleated cell counts were estimated from reference gene primer amplification. The method was immunoSEQ multiplex PCR; TCRdb's version includes in-frame clones alone and lacks a portion of them. The DNA was the basis for D and trimming; V, J and clone size are from that table. The sample has 250,000 to 300,000 clones; approximately 83% are singletons. The chain couples TRBV5-6 to TRBJ1-2, with TRBD1 identical over 12 bases. The sample was peripheral blood. The clonotype comes from a woman aged 70-85 years with acute or convalescent COVID-19. The CDR3 sequence is CASSLRWDRGRLSYGYTF. CDR3 DNA sequence: TGTGCCAGCAGCTTGCGTTGGGACAGGGGGCGCTTGAGCTATGGCTACACCTTC. The full variable domain, its missing parts supplied by reference TRBV5-6 and TRBJ1-2, is DAGVTQSPTHLIKTRGQQVTLRCSPKSGHDTVSWYQQALGQGPQFIFQYYEEEERQRGNFPDRFSGHQFPNYSSELNVNALLLGDSALYLCASSLRWDRGRLSYGYTFGSGTRLTVV.